The clone carrying this T cell receptor (beta chain) has at least ten counts. What it recognizes is unknown. There were only healthy Caucasians among the donors. Template switching introduced a universal primer site, and the cDNA bore unique molecular identifiers. TCRdb redid the calling of the 5' RACE reads with MiXCR, one entry per CDR3 protein. The sample carries 150,000 or so distinct CDR3 sequences, roughly 3.2% recorded once. The data originate from a study of identical twins. Study-level results: It was cross-sectional statistical analysis, not following the same donors, that the conclusions relied on.

CDR3 length: 14 amino acids. Germline CDR1 reads MGHDK; CDR2 reads SYGVNS. Deletions cut 2 bases from V and 4 bases from J, with 11 bases between. Sequencing used memory T cells sorted from blood. This clonotype was obtained from a man in his late teens or twenties in good health. This chain uses TRBV25-1 with TRBJ1-2; tentative D call: TRBD1 (6 bases). CDR3 bases: TGTGCCAGCAGTGAACGGGGGGCGGTCTATGGCTACACCTTC. This encodes CASSERGAVYGYTF.